This TCR beta chain was sequenced for a study of T cell responses to AZD1222 COVID-19 vaccine. Findings and limits, study-wide: Vaccination with two AZD1222 doses was followed by a rise in Spike-specific TCR breadth and depth. Donors skewed white British and female; clonal diversity was possibly underestimated. In all cases, repertoires were sampled only after the peak T cell response. Vaccine-associated CD4 TCRs ranged over spike, dominating at 160-218 and 743-854.

This CDR3 is built from 15 residues. Germline CDR1 and CDR2: SEHNR and FQNEAQ (reference sequence). V was pared by 5 bases and J by 7 bases, with 6 bases of the junction left unmatched. This clone is a singleton in its sample. No antigen is known for it. Method: immunoSEQ multiplex PCR; TCRdb's copy keeps in-frame clones and lacks some. The table includes 140,000 to 150,000 clones, roughly 93% detected once. The rearrangement joins TRBV7-9 to TRBJ2-1, with 12 bases fitting TRBD2. Specimen: peripheral blood, collected on day 0 of AZD1222 vaccination. The TCR sequence derives from an adult in good health. For the CDR3, the DNA is TGTGCCAGCAGCAGGACTAGCGGGAAAGTTAATGAGCAGTTCTTC. Its translation: CASSRTSGKVNEQFF. The full variable domain, completed using reference TRBV7-9 and TRBJ2-1, is DTGVSQNPRHKITKRGQNVTFRCDPISEHNRLYWYRQTLGQGPEFLTYFQNEAQLEKSRLLSDRFSAERPKGSFSTLEIQRTEQGDSAMYLCASSRTSGKVNEQFFGPGTRLTVL.